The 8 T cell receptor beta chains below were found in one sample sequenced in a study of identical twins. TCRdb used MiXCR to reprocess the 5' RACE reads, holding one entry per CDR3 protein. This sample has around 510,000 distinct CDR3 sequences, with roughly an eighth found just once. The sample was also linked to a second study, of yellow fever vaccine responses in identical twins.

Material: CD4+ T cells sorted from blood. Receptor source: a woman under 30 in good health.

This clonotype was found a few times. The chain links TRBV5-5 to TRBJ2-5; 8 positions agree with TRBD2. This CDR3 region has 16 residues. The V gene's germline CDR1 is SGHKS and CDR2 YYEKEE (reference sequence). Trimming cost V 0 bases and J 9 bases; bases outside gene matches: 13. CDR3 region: CASSLDAAGDGRAQYF. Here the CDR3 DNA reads TGTGCCAGCAGCTTGGATGCAGCGGGAGACGGGAGAGCCCAGTACTTC.

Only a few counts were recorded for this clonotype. CDR3 DNA: TGTGCCAGCTCACCCCCGGGACAGGGTCGCAATGAGCAGTTCTTC. Amino acid sequence: CASSPPGQGRNEQFF. The chain uses TRBV18 and TRBJ2-1, with TRBD1 identical over 9 bases. CDR1 and CDR2 from the germline V gene are KGHSH and LQKENI. The CDR3 contains 15 residues. The trim removed 3 bases at V and 6 bases at J, leaving 6 bases unmatched. Based on the CDR3 plus reference TRBV18 and TRBJ2-1, the full variable domain is NAGVMQNPRHLVRRRGQEARLRCSPMKGHSHVYWYRQLPEEGLKFMVYLQKENIIDESGMPKERFSAEFPKEGPSILRIQQVVRGDSAAYFCASSPPGQGRNEQFFGPGTRLTVL.

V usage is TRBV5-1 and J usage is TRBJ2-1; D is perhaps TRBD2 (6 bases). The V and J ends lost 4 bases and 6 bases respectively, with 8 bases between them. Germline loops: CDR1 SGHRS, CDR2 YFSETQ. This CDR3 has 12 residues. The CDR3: CASSTSSNEQFF. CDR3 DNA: TGCGCCAGCAGCACTAGCTCCAATGAGCAGTTCTTC.

This chain's CDR3 is CASSPPSVETQYF. The CDR3 bases are TGTGCCAGCTCACCGCCTAGCGTAGAGACCCAGTACTTC. The V and J genes are TRBV18 and TRBJ2-5; D is possibly TRBD2 (6 bases). The germline gives CDR1 KGHSH, CDR2 LQKENI. This CDR3 comprises 13 residues. V lost 3 bases to trimming and J lost 4 bases, with 9 bases between them.

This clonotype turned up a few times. CDR3 amino acids: CSAQLAGFTDTQYF. CDR3 nucleotides: TGCAGTGCCCAACTAGCGGGGTTCACAGATACGCAGTATTTT. The chain has TRBV20-1 and TRBJ2-3; 10 nucleotides line up with TRBD2. The V segment lost 6 bases and the J segment 2 bases; nucleotides outside the gene matches: 5. Germline V lookup: CDR1 DFQATT, CDR2 SNEGSKA (reference sequence). This CDR3 has 14 residues.

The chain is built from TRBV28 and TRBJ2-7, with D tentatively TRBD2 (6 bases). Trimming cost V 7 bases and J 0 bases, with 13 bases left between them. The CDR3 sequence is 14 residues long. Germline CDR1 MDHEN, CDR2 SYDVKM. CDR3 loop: CASIGGDISYEQYF. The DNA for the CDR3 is TGTGCCAGCATCGGGGGTGACATCTCCTACGAGCAGTACTTC.

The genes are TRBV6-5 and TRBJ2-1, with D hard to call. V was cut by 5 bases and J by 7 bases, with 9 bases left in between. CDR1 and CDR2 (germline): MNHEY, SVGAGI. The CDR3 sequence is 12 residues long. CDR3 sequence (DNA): TGTGCCAGCAGTCCAACTTGGAATGAGCAGTTCTTC. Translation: CASSPTWNEQFF.

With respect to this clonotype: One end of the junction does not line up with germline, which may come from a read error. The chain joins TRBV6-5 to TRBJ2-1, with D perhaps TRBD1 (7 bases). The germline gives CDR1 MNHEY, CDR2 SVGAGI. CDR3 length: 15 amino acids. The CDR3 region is CVSSYSAGGYNEQFF. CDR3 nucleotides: TGTGTCAGCAGTTACTCGGCAGGGGGGTACAATGAGCAGTTCTTC.